A single sample is the source of the 31 T cell receptor beta chains below, sequenced in a study of human T cells and chemical hapten exposure. Time point in this sample: patch test 1, 2 weeks after DPC sensitization. As to treatment: therapeutic diphenylcyclopropenone sensitization with weekly scalp DPC. Blood, whole and unfractionated, served as the source for total RNA extraction. Using its own MiXCR run on the RACE reads, TCRdb lists one record per CDR3 protein. This table holds approximately 43,000 distinct CDR3 sequences, over 3.5% found once. Specimen: whole blood, collected in connection with sensitization to the hapten diphenylcyclopropenone (DPC). The receptor set was obtained from a man aged 50 or older with alopecia areata. Some clones in this sample may be carry-over from other donors' samples.

The sample holds many counts of this clonotype. This chain links TRBV6-6 with TRBJ1-5; 7 bases are shared with TRBD1. The V and J ends lost 6 bases and 0 bases, in that order; junction bases with no gene match: 2. The V gene's germline CDR1 is MNHNY and CDR2 SVGAGI (reference sequence). The CDR3 has 14 residues. This chain's CDR3 is CASSWDSSNQPQHF. Written as DNA, the CDR3 is TGTGCCAGCAGCTGGGACAGTAGCAATCAGCCCCAGCATTTT.

This clonotype was seen at least ten times. J is TRBJ2-1 and V is TRBV24-1; 9 nucleotides align to TRBD2. The V gene end was trimmed by 7 bases and the J gene end by 0 bases; junction bases not matched to a gene: 9. In germline, CDR1 is KGHDR, CDR2 SFDVKD. This CDR3 has 17 amino acids. CDR3 sequence reads: CATSPLLAGYSYNEQFF. The CDR3 DNA is TGTGCCACCAGCCCCTTACTAGCGGGTTACTCCTACAATGAGCAGTTCTTC.

This clonotype has at least ten counts. The V and J genes are TRBV28 and TRBJ2-3; TRBD1 aligns across 9 bases. CDR1 and CDR2 (germline): MDHEN, SYDVKM. V gave up 6 bases and J gave up 3 bases; unmatched junction bases: 7. The CDR3 consists of 15 residues. The CDR3 DNA follows: TGTGCCAGCAGGACTCGACAGGGGGGAACAGATACGCAGTATTTT. Its protein is CASRTRQGGTDTQYF.

This clonotype has at least ten counts. The genes are TRBV28 and TRBJ2-2; D is unresolved. CDR3 length: 17 residues. Germline V gene lookup returns CDR1 MDHEN and CDR2 SYDVKM. V shed 7 bases and J shed 5 bases, with 23 bases lying between them. CDR3 loop: CASIRSGQALLTGELFF. As DNA, the CDR3 is TGTGCCAGCATCAGGTCGGGCCAAGCCTTATTAACCGGGGAGCTGTTTTTT.

In its sample, this clonotype was seen many times. The chain uses TRBV7-7 and TRBJ2-1; D is uncertain. The V gene's germline CDR1 is SSHAT and CDR2 FNYEAQ (reference sequence). V lost 1 base and J lost 4, with 8 bases in between. The CDR3 contains 14 residues. The CDR3 DNA sequence: TGTGCCAGCAGCTTAGGGCCCTCTTACAATGAGCAGTTCTTC. Translation gives CASSLGPSYNEQFF.

This clonotype was recorded many times. The chain joins TRBV7-8 to TRBJ2-2; 7 nucleotides agree with TRBD2. Germline V gene lookup returns CDR1 SGHVS and CDR2 FQNEAQ. J gave up 4 bases and V 0 bases, and 5 bases lay outside the gene matches. The CDR3 runs 16 residues. CDR3 DNA: TGTGCCAGCAGCTTAGCGGCTAGCGGAACCACCGGGGAGCTGTTTTTT. Protein product: CASSLAASGTTGELFF.

This clonotype showed up many times. The rearrangement joins TRBV20-1 to TRBJ2-7, with TRBD2 identical over 9 bases. The CDR3 contains 14 residues. Germline V gene data show CDR1 as DFQATT and CDR2 as SNEGSKA (reference sequence). J gave up 11 bases and V 0 bases, and 11 bases lay outside the gene matches. CDR3 nucleotide sequence: TGCAGTGCTAGAGATGCAGCGGGAGGCCCGAGGGAGTACTTC. Residues: CSARDAAGGPREYF.

This clonotype has a count of ten or more. This chain uses TRBV6-2 or TRBV6-3 with TRBJ2-1; 9 positions match TRBD2. The V segment lost 7 bases and the J segment 0 bases; nucleotides outside the gene matches: 13. Germline CDR1 MNHEY, CDR2 SVGEGT. The CDR3 is made up of 18 amino acids. DNA of the CDR3: TGTGCCAGCATAGCGGGAGTACAATTGGGGAGCTCCTACAATGAGCAGTTCTTC. Protein: CASIAGVQLGSSYNEQFF.

This clonotype showed up many times. V is TRBV10-3 and J is TRBJ2-6; TRBD1 aligns across 9 bases. With 6 bases clipped from V and 4 bases from J, the junction kept 4 bases outside the gene matches. Germline CDR1 ENHRY, CDR2 SYGVKD. The CDR3 contains 15 residues. CDR3 residues: CAIRGQGTGANVLTF. CDR3 DNA: TGTGCCATCAGAGGACAGGGGACCGGGGCCAACGTCCTGACTTTC.

This clonotype was picked up many times. The V call is TRBV7-2, the J call TRBJ2-2; no firm D call. V was trimmed by 1 base and J by 4 bases, leaving 7 bases between them. Germline assignment: CDR1 SGHTA and CDR2 FQGNSA. CDR3 length equals 14 residues. The CDR3 sequence: CASSLGQRTGELFF. The CDR3 DNA reads as TGTGCCAGCAGCTTAGGCCAGCGCACCGGGGAGCTGTTTTTT.

At least ten counts were recorded for this clonotype. The chain has TRBV6-2 or TRBV6-3 and TRBJ2-5; TRBD1 might be the D (5 bases). In germline, CDR1 is MNHEY, CDR2 SVGEGT. Trimming removed 6 bases from V and 5 bases from J, with 16 bases in between. The CDR3 has 14 residues. CDR3 nucleotides: TGTGCCAGCAGGGAAACTTGGGGCGTGGAGACCCAGTACTTC. This sequence encodes CASRETWGVETQYF.

This clonotype has a count of ten or more. The chain carries TRBV5-1 and TRBJ2-5, with 10 positions matching TRBD1. The CDR3 sequence is 14 residues long. Germline CDR1 is SGHRS and CDR2 is YFSETQ. The junction had 6 bases not matched to a gene; V was cut back by 5 bases and J by 5 bases. CDR3 sequence reads: CASRTGGAGETQYF. In DNA, the CDR3 is TGCGCCAGCAGGACAGGGGGCGCGGGGGAGACCCAGTACTTC.

In this sample, this clonotype turned up many times. The chain combines TRBV20-1 with TRBJ2-5; no definite D call. CDR3 length: 11 amino acids. Trimming shortened V by 5 bases and J by 3 bases, and 7 bases separated the two germline ends. CDR1 is DFQATT, CDR2 SNEGSKA, per germline (reference sequence). The CDR3 DNA sequence: TGCAGTGCTTCCTCAAAAGAGACCCAGTACTTC. Translation gives CSASSKETQYF.

At least ten counts were recorded for this clonotype. This rearrangement joins TRBV7-2 to TRBJ2-3, with D perhaps matching TRBD2 (6 bases). Germline V gene lookup returns CDR1 SGHTA and CDR2 FQGNSA. The V end lost 1 base, the J end lost 4 bases, and 9 bases lay between the germline ends. The CDR3 consists of 14 residues. Here the CDR3 reads CASSLGLGPDTQYF. CDR3 DNA sequence: TGTGCCAGCAGCTTAGGACTAGGACCAGATACGCAGTATTTT.

In its sample, this clonotype was seen many times. V usage is TRBV5-1 and J usage is TRBJ1-1, with D unresolved. V was clipped by 0 bases and J by 4 bases, with 13 bases between them. This CDR3 has 15 residues. The germline V gene encodes CDR1 SGHRS and CDR2 YFSETQ. The CDR3 here is CASSLGHNGGTEAFF. CDR3 DNA sequence: TGCGCCAGCAGCTTGGGACACAACGGTGGCACTGAAGCTTTCTTT.

This clonotype was seen ten or more times. The chain uses TRBV7-2 and TRBJ2-3, with TRBD2 matching over 16 bases. V shed 5 bases and J 4 bases; nucleotides not matched to a gene: 3. CDR3 size: 16 residues. Germline values: CDR1 SGHTA, CDR2 FQGNSA. The CDR3: CASSKGLAGGADTQYF. The CDR3 bases are TGTGCCAGCAGCAAGGGACTAGCGGGAGGGGCAGATACGCAGTATTTT.

This clonotype turned up a few times. This chain connects TRBV11-2 to TRBJ1-2; TRBD1 aligns across 11 bases. This CDR3 has 18 amino acids. V dropped 5 bases and J dropped 8; count of bases not matched to a gene: 19. From germline, CDR1 is SGHAT and CDR2 FQNNGV. For the CDR3, the DNA is TGTGCCAGCAGCCCCACCTATTGGGACAGGGGGTTAGTTCACGGCTACACCTTC. Protein product: CASSPTYWDRGLVHGYTF.

Ten or more counts support this clonotype. The CDR3: CASSSWTGGSETQYF. CDR3 nucleotide sequence: TGTGCCAGCAGCTCTTGGACAGGGGGCAGTGAGACCCAGTACTTC. The V and J genes are TRBV21-1 and TRBJ2-5; the table's D call, TRBD1, was not checked against the DNA. TRBV21-1 is reported as a pseudogene. The CDR3 loop spans 15 amino acids.

This clonotype was counted at least ten times. This chain connects TRBV28 to TRBJ2-7; D might be TRBD2 (5 bases). The CDR3 length is 14 residues. Germline CDR1 MDHEN, CDR2 SYDVKM. V was clipped by 6 bases and J by 3 bases, with 15 bases between them. The CDR3: CASSREGTDYEQYF. CDR3 sequence (DNA): TGTGCCAGCAGCCGAGAGGGCACAGACTACGAGCAGTACTTC.

There are many counts of this clonotype. The chain recombines TRBV25-1 with TRBJ2-7; 10 positions match TRBD2. Per the germline V gene, CDR1 is MGHDK and CDR2 is SYGVNS. This CDR3 region has 14 residues. After removal of 2 bases from V and 2 bases from J, the junction contained 0 bases not matched to a gene. The CDR3 DNA follows: TGTGCCAGCAGTGAACTAGCGGGAGCCTACGAGCAGTACTTC. Its protein is CASSELAGAYEQYF.

This clonotype was recorded many times. The gene calls are TRBV27 and TRBJ1-6; D possibly corresponds to TRBD1 (5 bases). The CDR3 consists of 14 residues. The germline CDR1 and CDR2 sequences are MNHEY and SMNVEV (reference sequence). Trimming stripped 5 bases from V and 6 bases from J, with 11 bases between. CDR3 DNA: TGTGCCAGCAGTGGGGCAGGGCTTAATTCACCCCTCCACTTT. The encoded protein is CASSGAGLNSPLHF.

This clonotype came up a few times. The chain carries TRBV6-2 or TRBV6-3 and TRBJ2-2; unclear D gene. CDR3 size: 15 residues. Germline V lookup: CDR1 MNHEY, CDR2 SVGEGT. V lost 2 bases and J lost 4, with 11 bases in between. The CDR3 here is CASSYGRRPTGELFF. DNA of the CDR3: TGTGCCAGCAGTTACGGCAGACGCCCCACCGGGGAGCTGTTTTTT.

This clonotype was seen ten or more times. This chain joins TRBV7-9 and TRBJ1-3, with D unresolved. This CDR3 region has 14 residues. Trimming took 7 bases from V and 0 from J, leaving 10 bases between them. The germline V gene has CDR1 SEHNR and CDR2 FQNEAQ (reference sequence). The DNA for the CDR3 is TGTGCCAGCATAGCGTCAATCTCTGGAAACACCATATATTTT. It specifies CASIASISGNTIYF. Based on the CDR3 plus reference TRBV7-9 and TRBJ1-3, the full variable domain is DTGVSQNPRHKITKRGQNVTFRCDPISEHNRLYWYRQTLGQGPEFLTYFQNEAQLEKSRLLSDRFSAERPKGSFSTLEIQRTEQGDSAMYLCASIASISGNTIYFGEGSWLTVV.

Comment on this clonotype: A much larger clonotype is one base distant, so this may be a read error. The chain has TRBV11-1 and TRBJ2-5; D gene unclear. Looked up from germline, CDR1 is SGHAT and CDR2 is FQDESV (reference sequence). The CDR3 totals 12 residues. The CDR3 loop is CASSLRPETRYF. As DNA, the CDR3 is TGTGCCAGCAGCTTACGCCCAGAGACCCGGTACTTC. Supplemented by reference TRBV11-1 and TRBJ2-5, the full variable domain reads EAEVAQSPRYKITEKSQAVAFWCDPISGHATLYWYRQILGQGPELLVQFQDESVVDDSQLPKDRFSAERLKGVDSTLKIQPAELGDSAMYLCASSLRPETRYFGPGTRLLVL.

This clonotype has at least ten counts. The J gene is TRBJ2-7, the V gene TRBV25-1; TRBD2 matches 7 bases. The germline CDR1 and CDR2 sequences are MGHDK and SYGVNS. Unmatched junction bases numbered 8, after V lost 0 bases and J lost 3 bases. The CDR3 spans 16 residues. The CDR3 here is CASSEYGGRVIYEQYF. CDR3 bases: TGTGCCAGCAGTGAATATGGCGGGAGAGTGATCTACGAGCAGTACTTC.

This clonotype was seen many times. V and J are TRBV5-4 and TRBJ2-3; 11 bases fit TRBD1. This CDR3 comprises 17 residues. Germline-derived CDR1 and CDR2 are SGHNT and YYREEE (reference sequence). J gave up 2 bases and V 5 bases, and 10 bases lay outside the gene matches. The CDR3 spells CASSPGTGGSVTDTQYF. In nucleotides, the CDR3 is TGTGCCAGCAGTCCTGGGACAGGGGGATCTGTCACAGATACGCAGTATTTT. The variable domain in full, with the rest retrieved from reference TRBV5-4 and TRBJ2-3, is ETGVTQSPTHLIKTRGQQVTLRCSSQSGHNTVSWYQQALGQGPQFIFQYYREEENGRGNFPPRFSGLQFPNYSSELNVNALELDDSALYLCASSPGTGGSVTDTQYFGPGTRLTVL.

This clonotype was detected many times. The chain uses TRBV5-6 and TRBJ2-7; no firm D call. CDR3 length equals 14 residues. V gave up 5 bases and J gave up 2 bases, with 14 bases separating them. CDR1 and CDR2 (germline): SGHDT, YYEEEE. Here the CDR3 reads CASRSEGKAYEQYF. The CDR3 nucleotides read TGTGCCAGCAGGTCCGAAGGGAAAGCCTACGAGCAGTACTTC.

In its sample, this clonotype was seen many times. The rearrangement uses TRBV6-5 and TRBJ2-7, with TRBD2 identical over 14 bases. The junction had 7 bases not matched to a gene; V was cut back by 5 bases and J by 7 bases. The CDR3 consists of 15 residues. In germline, CDR1 is MNHEY, CDR2 SVGAGI. The CDR3 DNA is TGTGCCAGCAGTCCTCCGGGACTAGCGGGAGCTGAGCAGTACTTC. Protein product: CASSPPGLAGAEQYF.

The chain recombines TRBV9 with TRBJ2-1; 11 nucleotides agree with TRBD1. Germline V lookup: CDR1 SGDLS, CDR2 YYNGEE. The J segment lost 9 bases and the V segment lost 0 bases, leaving 8 bases of the junction unmatched. CDR3 length equals 16 residues. The CDR3 DNA reads as TGTGCCAGCAGCGTAGGGGATTGGGACAGGGGGGGTGAGCAGTTCTTC. Its translation: CASSVGDWDRGGEQFF.

This clonotype was seen ten or more times. V gene TRBV6-2 or TRBV6-3 combines with J gene TRBJ1-5; perhaps TRBD1 as D (6 bases). Germline CDR1 is MNHEY and CDR2 is SVGEGT. V gave up 2 bases and J gave up 2 bases, with 13 bases separating them. The CDR3 contains 16 residues. The CDR3 region is CASSYSGAGGNQPQHF. CDR3 DNA: TGTGCCAGCAGTTACAGCGGGGCAGGGGGCAATCAGCCCCAGCATTTT.

There are many counts of this clonotype. The chain joins TRBV20-1 to TRBJ2-5; 7 bases are shared with TRBD2. The CDR3 totals 14 residues. Germline V gene lookup returns CDR1 DFQATT and CDR2 SNEGSKA (reference sequence). Trimming took 6 bases from V and 2 from J; bases not matched to a gene: 9. CDR3 DNA sequence: TGCAGTGCCCCTACTCCCGGGAGGCAAGAGACCCAGTACTTC. Translating it yields CSAPTPGRQETQYF.